What follows are 14 T cell receptor beta chains derived from one specimen sequenced in a study of PD-1 blockade in classical Hodgkin lymphoma. As for time point: cycle 4 day 1 (C4D1), after five to seven weeks of nivolumab. No patient escaped relapse after autologous stem cell transplantation, and brentuximab vedotin exposure varied. Only in-frame clones appear in the TCRdb table, and some are missing; sequencing was by immunoSEQ multiplex PCR. This sample has around 50,000 clones; under 80% occur once, and the top ten carry 12%. The sequences come from peripheral blood mononuclear cells (PBMCs), collected before the fourth cycle of nivolumab. All receptors derive from a human donor with classical Hodgkin lymphoma.

A single count supports this clone. The V and J genes are TRBV2 and TRBJ1-1; 7 bases agree with TRBD1. This CDR3 contains 15 residues. Germline CDR1 SNHLY, CDR2 FYNNEI. V shed 4 bases, J shed 4 bases, and the junction held 9 bases outside the gene matches. This CDR3 reads CASSANRGRGTEAFF. CDR3 DNA: TGTGCCAGCAGTGCAAACAGGGGACGGGGCACTGAAGCTTTCTTT.

The chain employs TRBV25-1 and TRBJ2-1, with D possibly matching TRBD1 (6 bases). CDR1 is MGHDK, CDR2 SYGVNS, per germline. Trimming took off 7 bases at V and 8 bases at J, with 21 bases between the two ends. This CDR3 has 15 residues. The CDR3 DNA is TGTGCCAGCAAAGACAGGCCTAGTCTCGGCGATGAGCAGTTCTTC. It translates to CASKDRPSLGDEQFF.

The chain carries TRBV2 and TRBJ2-5; TRBD2 matches 8 bases. Germline V gene data show CDR1 as SNHLY and CDR2 as FYNNEI. This CDR3 spans 15 amino acids. J was trimmed by 1 base and V by 6 bases; bases with no gene match: 7. The CDR3 DNA follows: TGTGCCAGCAGGAGGGAGCTAGCGGGCCAAGAGACCCAGTACTTC. Its translation: CASRRELAGQETQYF.

This chain joins TRBV28 and TRBJ2-7, with 10 nucleotides matching TRBD1. Germline CDR1 is MDHEN and CDR2 is SYDVKM. The CDR3 consists of 14 residues. With 7 bases clipped from V and 3 bases from J, the junction kept 6 bases outside the gene matches. This CDR3 is CASTPGQGYYEQYF. The CDR3 DNA sequence: TGTGCCAGCACCCCGGGACAGGGGTACTACGAGCAGTACTTC.

The chain uses TRBV5-4 and TRBJ2-1, with TRBD2 matching 10 bases. CDR3 length: 16 residues. J was trimmed by 5 bases and V by 3 bases; bases with no gene match: 8. Germline V gives CDR1 SGHNT, CDR2 YYREEE (reference sequence). The DNA of the CDR3 is TGTGCCAGCAGCTCCTCTAGCGGGAGCAGGGACAATGAGCAGTTCTTC. Translation gives CASSSSSGSRDNEQFF.

As for this clone: Other DNA sequences in this sample translate to the same CDR3. CDR3 sequence reads: CASSLGQGSYNEQFF. The CDR3 DNA follows: TGCGCCAGCAGCTTGGGACAGGGTTCCTACAATGAGCAGTTCTTC. The V call is TRBV5-1, the J call TRBJ2-1; TRBD1 aligns across 7 bases. CDR1 is SGHRS and CDR2 is YFSETQ in the germline V gene. V was pared by 0 bases and J by 1 base, with 1 base of the junction left unmatched. The CDR3 has 15 residues.

This chain uses TRBV28 with TRBJ1-2; possible D gene TRBD1, 5 bases. The V end was cut by 7 bases, the J end by 1 base, with 7 bases between. This CDR3 spans 12 amino acids. Germline V gives CDR1 MDHEN, CDR2 SYDVKM. CDR3 region: CASMRGNYGYTF. As DNA, the CDR3 is TGTGCCAGCATGAGGGGTAACTATGGCTACACCTTC.

This chain connects TRBV6-5 to TRBJ2-6, with D uncertain. V lost 6 bases, J lost 0 bases, and 9 bases lay in between. CDR3 length: 15 residues. CDR1 is MNHEY and CDR2 is SVGAGI in the germline V gene. CDR3 protein: CASSLRGSGANVLTF. The CDR3 bases are TGTGCCAGCAGCCTCCGCGGCTCTGGGGCCAACGTCCTGACTTTC.

The V gene is TRBV14, the J gene TRBJ2-7; D uncertain. CDR3 length: 13 residues. CDR1 and CDR2 (germline): SGHDN, FVKESK. The V gene lost 1 base and the J gene lost 3 bases, with 7 bases spanning the gap. The CDR3 is CASSQVRLYEQYF. Here the CDR3 DNA reads TGTGCCAGCAGCCAAGTGCGGCTCTACGAGCAGTACTTC.

This clone showed up just once. This chain joins TRBV7-2 and TRBJ2-7; 11 bases agree with TRBD1. Germline loops: CDR1 SGHTA, CDR2 FQGNSA. V lost 5 bases to trimming and J lost 3 bases; unmatched junction nucleotides: 9. The CDR3 totals 16 residues. In DNA, the CDR3 is TGTGCCAGCAGCCAAGTAATCGGGACAGGGGGCTACGAGCAGTACTTC. This encodes CASSQVIGTGGYEQYF.

The chain is built from TRBV2 and TRBJ1-5; D unresolved. Looked up from germline, CDR1 is SNHLY and CDR2 is FYNNEI. CDR3 length equals 14 residues. Trimming cost V 8 bases and J 5 bases, with 16 bases left between them. The DNA for the CDR3 is TGTGCCAGCGGGAGGGTGGGGAGGGATCAGCCCCAGCATTTT. This encodes CASGRVGRDQPQHF.

J is TRBJ2-7 and V is TRBV28, with TRBD2 as a possible D gene (5 bases). This CDR3 is 14 amino acids long. Trimming pared 2 bases from V and 6 bases from J, leaving 14 bases between. Germline CDR1 and CDR2: MDHEN and SYDVKM. The CDR3 loop reads CASSLGAPGGEQYF. The CDR3 DNA sequence: TGTGCCAGCAGTTTAGGAGCGCCAGGAGGCGAGCAGTACTTC.

V usage is TRBV5-1 and J usage is TRBJ1-3; 7 bases align to TRBD1. The CDR3 totals 19 residues. The V gene's germline CDR1 is SGHRS and CDR2 YFSETQ. Trimming took 0 bases from V and 2 from J; bases not matched to a gene: 14. CDR3: CASSLESWAGGVPGNTIYF. In nucleotides, the CDR3 is TGCGCCAGCAGCTTGGAATCGTGGGCAGGGGGTGTTCCTGGAAACACCATATATTTT.

This clone was found a few times. V is TRBV2 and J is TRBJ1-1; D uncertain. Trimming stripped 7 bases from V and 0 bases from J, with 12 bases between. The CDR3 runs to 14 residues. Germline V lookup: CDR1 SNHLY, CDR2 FYNNEI. CDR3 bases: TGTGCCAGCAATAAGGGCGCTCTGAACACTGAAGCTTTCTTT. It encodes CASNKGALNTEAFF.